A few counts support the clone carrying this T cell receptor beta chain. Antigen unknown. These data come from a study of T-cell memory formation after mild COVID-19. Study findings and constraints: Pre-infection memory carried some responding clones, suggesting that cross-reactive memory joined. Clones from the second wave (peaking day 37) had unconfirmed SARS-CoV-2 specificity.

From 5'RACE with constant-segment primers came TCR alpha and TCR beta cDNA libraries that carried sample barcodes and UMIs. TCRdb re-called the 5' RACE reads with MiXCR, one entry per CDR3 protein. The sample comprises more than 150,000 distinct CDR3 sequences, around 20% of which are singletons, and around 3.9% rests with the top ten. The material sequenced was PBMCs or a T cell subset sorted from them (not recorded which). This receptor was obtained from a man between 18 and 29 years old who had mild COVID-19 (a few samples of this study predate the infection). Cell type and time point are not known.

CDR3 nucleotides: TGTGCCAGCACCAAAGGGAGCGCTAATGAAAAACTGTTTTTT. Amino acids: CASTKGSANEKLFF. The V call is TRBV27, the J call TRBJ1-4; D not resolved. There are 14 residues in the CDR3. CDR1 is MNHEY and CDR2 is SMNVEV in the germline V gene (reference sequence). Trimming removed 7 bases at V and 3 bases at J, with 12 bases between.